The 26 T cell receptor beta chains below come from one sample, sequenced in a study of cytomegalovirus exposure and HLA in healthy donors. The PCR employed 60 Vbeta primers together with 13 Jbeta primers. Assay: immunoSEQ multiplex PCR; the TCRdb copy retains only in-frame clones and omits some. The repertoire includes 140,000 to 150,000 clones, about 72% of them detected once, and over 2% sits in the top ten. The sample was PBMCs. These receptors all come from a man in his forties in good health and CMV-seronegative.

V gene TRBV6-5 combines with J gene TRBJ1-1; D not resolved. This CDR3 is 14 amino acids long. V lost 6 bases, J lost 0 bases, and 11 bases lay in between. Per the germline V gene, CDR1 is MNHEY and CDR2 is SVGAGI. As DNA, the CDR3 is TGTGCCAGCAGGCGAGGGCAGCTGAACACTGAAGCTTTCTTT. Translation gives CASRRGQLNTEAFF.

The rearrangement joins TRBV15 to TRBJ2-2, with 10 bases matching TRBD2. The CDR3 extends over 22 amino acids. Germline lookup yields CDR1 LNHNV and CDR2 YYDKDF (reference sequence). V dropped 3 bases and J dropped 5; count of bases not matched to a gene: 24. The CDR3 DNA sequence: TGTGCCACCAGCAGCCTACTCATGAGGAGGCCTAGCGGGAGAGTGGGGACCGGGGAGCTGTTTTTT. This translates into CATSSLLMRRPSGRVGTGELFF.

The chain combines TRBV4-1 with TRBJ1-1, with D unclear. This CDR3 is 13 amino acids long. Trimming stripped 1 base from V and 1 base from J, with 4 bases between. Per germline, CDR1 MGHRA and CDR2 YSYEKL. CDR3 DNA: TGCGCCAGCAGCCAAGGCAGGAACACTGAAGCTTTCTTT. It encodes CASSQGRNTEAFF.

The CDR3 protein is CASSSGGLGTEAFF. CDR3 DNA: TGCGCCAGCAGCTCAGGGGGCTTGGGCACTGAAGCTTTCTTT. This chain links TRBV5-1 with TRBJ1-1; 8 nucleotides agree with TRBD1. This CDR3 has 14 residues. V dropped 3 bases and J dropped 4; count of bases not matched to a gene: 5. The germline V gene has CDR1 SGHRS and CDR2 YFSETQ.

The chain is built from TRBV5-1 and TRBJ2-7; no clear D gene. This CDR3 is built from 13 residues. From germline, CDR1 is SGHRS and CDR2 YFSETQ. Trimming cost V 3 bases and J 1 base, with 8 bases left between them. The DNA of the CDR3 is TGCGCCAGCAGCTCCACCAGGTCCTACGAGCAGTACTTC. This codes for CASSSTRSYEQYF.

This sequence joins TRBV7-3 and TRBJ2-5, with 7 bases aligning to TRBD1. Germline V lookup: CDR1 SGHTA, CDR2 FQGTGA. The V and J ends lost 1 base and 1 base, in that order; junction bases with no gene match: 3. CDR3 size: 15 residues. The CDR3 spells CASSLRGQAQETQYF. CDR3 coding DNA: TGTGCCAGCAGCTTAAGAGGACAGGCCCAAGAGACCCAGTACTTC.

CDR3 residues: CASSRRLAETAEQYF. The CDR3 nucleotides read TGTGCCAGCAGTCGTCGACTAGCGGAGACGGCCGAGCAGTACTTC. The rearrangement links TRBV6-6 to TRBJ2-7, with 9 nucleotides matching TRBD2. Germline-derived CDR1 and CDR2 are MNHNY and SVGAGI (reference sequence). V was clipped by 5 bases and J by 6 bases; unmatched bases: 11. CDR3 length: 15 amino acids.

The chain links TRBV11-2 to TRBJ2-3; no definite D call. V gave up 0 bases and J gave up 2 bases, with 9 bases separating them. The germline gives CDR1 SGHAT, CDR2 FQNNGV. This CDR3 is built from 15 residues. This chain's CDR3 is CASSLERRNTDTQYF. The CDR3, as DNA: TGTGCCAGCAGCTTAGAACGGAGAAACACAGATACGCAGTATTTT.

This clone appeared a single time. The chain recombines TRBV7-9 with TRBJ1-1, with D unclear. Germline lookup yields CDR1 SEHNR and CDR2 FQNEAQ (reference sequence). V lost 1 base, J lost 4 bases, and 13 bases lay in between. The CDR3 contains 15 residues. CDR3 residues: CASSLGATVVTEAFF. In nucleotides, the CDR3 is TGTGCCAGCAGCTTAGGGGCGACGGTGGTCACTGAAGCTTTCTTT.

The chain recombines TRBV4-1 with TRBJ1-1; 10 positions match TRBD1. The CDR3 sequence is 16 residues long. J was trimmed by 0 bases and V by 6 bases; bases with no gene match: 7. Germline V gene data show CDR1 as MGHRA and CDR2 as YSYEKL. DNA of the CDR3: TGCGCCAGCAGTCAACCCGGGACAGGGGTGAACACTGAAGCTTTCTTT. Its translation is CASSQPGTGVNTEAFF.

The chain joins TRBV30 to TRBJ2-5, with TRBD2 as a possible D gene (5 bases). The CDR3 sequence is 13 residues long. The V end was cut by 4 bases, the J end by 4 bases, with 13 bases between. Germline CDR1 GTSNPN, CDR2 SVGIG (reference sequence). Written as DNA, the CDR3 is TGTGCCTGGACCCTAGCCGGTGGAGAGACCCAGTACTTC. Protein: CAWTLAGGETQYF.

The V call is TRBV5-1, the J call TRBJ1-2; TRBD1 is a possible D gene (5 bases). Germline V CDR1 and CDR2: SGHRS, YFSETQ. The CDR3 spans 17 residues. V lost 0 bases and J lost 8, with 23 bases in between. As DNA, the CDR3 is TGCGCCAGCAGCTTGGATACGAGTGGGCAGGGTAGGCGCGGCTACACCTTC. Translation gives CASSLDTSGQGRRGYTF.

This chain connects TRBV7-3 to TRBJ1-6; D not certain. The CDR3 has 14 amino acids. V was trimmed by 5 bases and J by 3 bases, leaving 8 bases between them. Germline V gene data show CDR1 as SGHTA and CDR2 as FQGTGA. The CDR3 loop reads CASSQSVYNSPLHF. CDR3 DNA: TGTGCCAGCAGCCAATCAGTCTATAATTCACCCCTCCACTTT. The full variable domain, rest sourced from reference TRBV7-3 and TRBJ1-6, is GAGVSQTPSNKVTEKGKYVELRCDPISGHTALYWYRQSLGQGPEFLIYFQGTGAADDSGLPNDRFFAVRPEGSVSTLKIQRTERGDSAVYLCASSQSVYNSPLHFGNGTRLTVT.

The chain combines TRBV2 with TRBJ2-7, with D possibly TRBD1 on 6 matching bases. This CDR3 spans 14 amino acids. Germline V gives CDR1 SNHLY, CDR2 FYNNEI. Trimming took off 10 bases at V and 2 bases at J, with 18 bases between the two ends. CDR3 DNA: TGTGCCAACACAGCCGGGACAAATACCTACGAGCAGTACTTC. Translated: CANTAGTNTYEQYF.

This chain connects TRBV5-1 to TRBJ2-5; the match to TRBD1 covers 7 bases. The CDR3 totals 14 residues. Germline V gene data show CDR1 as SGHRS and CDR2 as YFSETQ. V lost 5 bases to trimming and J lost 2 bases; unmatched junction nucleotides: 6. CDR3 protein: CASSLGTAQETQYF. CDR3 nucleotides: TGCGCCAGCAGTCTAGGGACAGCGCAAGAGACCCAGTACTTC.

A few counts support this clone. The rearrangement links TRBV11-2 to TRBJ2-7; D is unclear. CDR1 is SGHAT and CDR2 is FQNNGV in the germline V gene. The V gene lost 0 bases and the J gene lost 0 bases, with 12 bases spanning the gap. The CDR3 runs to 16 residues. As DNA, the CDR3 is TGTGCCAGCAGCTTAGATCTGCAGGCCTACTCCTACGAGCAGTACTTC. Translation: CASSLDLQAYSYEQYF.

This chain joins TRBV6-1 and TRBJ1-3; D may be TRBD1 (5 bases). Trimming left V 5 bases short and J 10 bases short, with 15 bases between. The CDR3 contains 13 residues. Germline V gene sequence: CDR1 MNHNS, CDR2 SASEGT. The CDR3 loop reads CASSPRGERTIYF. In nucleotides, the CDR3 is TGTGCCAGCAGTCCCCGGGGGGAACGGACCATATATTTT.

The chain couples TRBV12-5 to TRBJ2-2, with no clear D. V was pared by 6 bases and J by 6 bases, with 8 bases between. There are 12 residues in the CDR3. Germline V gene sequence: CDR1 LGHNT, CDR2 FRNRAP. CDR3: CASGTYSGELFF. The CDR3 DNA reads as TGTGCTAGTGGCACCTATTCCGGGGAGCTGTTTTTT.

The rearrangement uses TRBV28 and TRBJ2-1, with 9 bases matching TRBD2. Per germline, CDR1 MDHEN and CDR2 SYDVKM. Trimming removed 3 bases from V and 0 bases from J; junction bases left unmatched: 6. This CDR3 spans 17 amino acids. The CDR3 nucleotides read TGTGCCAGCAGTTTTTGGAGCGGGAGGAGCTCCTACAATGAGCAGTTCTTC. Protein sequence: CASSFWSGRSSYNEQFF. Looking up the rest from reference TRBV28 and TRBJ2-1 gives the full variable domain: DVKVTQSSRYLVKRTGEKVFLECVQDMDHENMFWYRQDPGLGLRLIYFSYDVKMKEKGDIPEGYSVSREKKERFSLILESASTNQTSMYLCASSFWSGRSSYNEQFFGPGTRLTVL.

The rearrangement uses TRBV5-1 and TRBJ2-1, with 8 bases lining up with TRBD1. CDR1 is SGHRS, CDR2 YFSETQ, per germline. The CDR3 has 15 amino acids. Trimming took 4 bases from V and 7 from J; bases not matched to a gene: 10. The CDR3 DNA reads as TGCGCCAGCAGCCTCAGGACAGGGAATACGAATGAGCAGTTCTTC. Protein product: CASSLRTGNTNEQFF.

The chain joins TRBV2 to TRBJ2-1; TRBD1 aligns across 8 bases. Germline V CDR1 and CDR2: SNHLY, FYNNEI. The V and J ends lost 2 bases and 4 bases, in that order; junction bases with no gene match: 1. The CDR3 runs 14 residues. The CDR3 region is CASSERQGYNEQFF. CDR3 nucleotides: TGTGCCAGCAGTGAACGACAGGGGTACAATGAGCAGTTCTTC.

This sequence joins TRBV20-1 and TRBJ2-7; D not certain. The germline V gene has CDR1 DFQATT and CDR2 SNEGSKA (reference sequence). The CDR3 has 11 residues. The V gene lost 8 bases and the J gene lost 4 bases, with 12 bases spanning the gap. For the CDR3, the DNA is TGCAGTTCCACCCTAAATTACGAGCAGTACTTC. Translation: CSSTLNYEQYF.

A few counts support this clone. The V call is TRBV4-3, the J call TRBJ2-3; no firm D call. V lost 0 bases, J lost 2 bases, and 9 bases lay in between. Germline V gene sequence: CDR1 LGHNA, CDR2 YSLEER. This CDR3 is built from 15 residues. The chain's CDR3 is CASSQDRATTDTQYF. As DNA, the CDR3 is TGCGCCAGCAGCCAAGATCGAGCGACCACAGATACGCAGTATTTT.

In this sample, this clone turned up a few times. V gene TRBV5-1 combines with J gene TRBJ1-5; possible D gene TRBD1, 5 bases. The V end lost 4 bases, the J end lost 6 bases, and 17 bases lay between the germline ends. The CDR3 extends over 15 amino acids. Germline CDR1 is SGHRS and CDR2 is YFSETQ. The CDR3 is CASSPSYGGGQPQHF. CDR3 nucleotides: TGCGCCAGCAGCCCCTCGTACGGCGGGGGTCAGCCCCAGCATTTT.

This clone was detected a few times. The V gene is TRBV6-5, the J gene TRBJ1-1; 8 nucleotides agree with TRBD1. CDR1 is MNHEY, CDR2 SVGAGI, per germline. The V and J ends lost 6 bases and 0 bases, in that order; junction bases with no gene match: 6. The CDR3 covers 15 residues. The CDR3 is CASSPTGELNTEAFF. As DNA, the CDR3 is TGTGCCAGCAGCCCGACAGGGGAATTGAACACTGAAGCTTTCTTT.

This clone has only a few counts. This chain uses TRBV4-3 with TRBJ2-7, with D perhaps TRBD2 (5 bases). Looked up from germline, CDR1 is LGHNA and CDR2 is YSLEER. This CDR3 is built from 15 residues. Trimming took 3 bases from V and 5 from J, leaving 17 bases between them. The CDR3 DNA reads TGCGCCAGCAGCCACGACTACCTAACCGGGAACGAGCAGTACTTC. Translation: CASSHDYLTGNEQYF.